This TCR beta chain emerged from a study of T-cell memory formation after mild COVID-19. Looking at the study overall: TCR clusters were largely donor specific.

Using its own MiXCR run on the 5' RACE reads, TCRdb lists one record per CDR3 protein. The repertoire includes 170,000 or so distinct CDR3 sequences, about 22% of them detected once, and more than 20% sits in the top ten. Findings of the study overall: There were some responding clones in pre-infection memory, which suggested that cross-reactive memory had joined. Among clones contracting day 15 to 85, CD4/CD8 was balanced, whereas later expanders leaned CD4+.

The CDR3 has 15 amino acids. V lost 1 base, J lost 2 bases, and 12 bases lay in between. Germline values: CDR1 SEHNR, CDR2 FQNEAQ (reference sequence). Only a few counts were recorded for this clonotype. Its antigen is undetermined. Sequenced material: PBMCs or a T cell subset sorted from them (not recorded which). This chain links TRBV7-9 with TRBJ2-7, with D perhaps matching TRBD1 or TRBD2 (5 bases each). The clonotype comes from an adult woman who had mild COVID-19 (a few samples of this study predate the infection). Cell type and time point are not known. As DNA, the CDR3 is TGTGCCAGCAGCTTAGAATCGGGACGGACCTACGAGCAGTACTTC. Residues: CASSLESGRTYEQYF.